This entry features one T cell receptor beta chain sequence. Its specific antigen is unknown. Nothing much larger sits one base from this clone, and base qualities are not available. The entry originates in a study of cytomegalovirus exposure and HLA in healthy donors (TCRdb year 2017). Background for the entire study: An earlier analysis of some 600 of the donors reported around 280 Gb of sequence data and 90 million to 120 million unique TCR beta sequences obtained from about 179 million T cells. All discovery cohort repertoires had been generated using a single sequencing platform. Among 398 genotyped donors of the cohort, an average of roughly 240,000 unique TCR beta nucleotide sequences were sequenced per donor, roughly a sixth of them non-productive. Of the roughly 410 genotyped donors, 75% to 85% were placed in the genetic ancestry cluster associated with self-reported Caucasian donors. Rather than drawing on any new phenotypic data, the later analysis identified candidate immune exposures from TCR beta sequences and the way those sequences occurred across donors. Donor age, sex, ethnicity and CMV serostatus were collected together with the repertoire data. Genome-wide SNP genotypes for about three fifths of the roughly 670 donors were used in a later genetic analysis, which treated that subset as a discovery cohort. Roughly 5 DR-DQ haplotypes were treated as single units for association and clustering because of strong linkage in the cohort. Around 320 gigabases of sequencing data and tens of millions of unique TCR sequences were included in an early release covering around 650 HLA-typed donors. The aim of the study was to test whether cataloging public T cell receptors could identify signatures of past pathogen exposure. An earlier analysis of several hundred of the donors applied high-throughput TCR beta sequencing to assess whether each TCR beta V gene segment acted as functional or pseudogenic. Typing coverage differed by locus: A, B, C, DRB1 and DQB1 were typed in roughly 620-640 donors, DQA1 in 522, DPA1 in some 570, and DPB1 in around 490. The T cell repertoires of some 670 subjects were profiled by immunosequencing and related to cytomegalovirus serostatus. In a later analysis, previously published TCR beta repertoires from 500 to 750 donors were re-analyzed and high-resolution HLA genotyping was added so that TCR occurrence patterns could be studied. HLA typing covered class I and class II loci at four-digit resolution. In addition to the first cohort of 666 subjects, a separate validation cohort of 100 to 150 different subjects was used. The study combined high-throughput TCR immunosequencing, statistical association of individual TCRs with disease status, and machine learning to predict cytomegalovirus infection status.

The germline ends are 12 bases apart after V is trimmed by 2 bases and J by 10 bases. Via the germline V gene (reference sequence), CDR1 is MNHNY and CDR2 SVGAGI. The CDR3 goes from the cysteine to the phenylalanine over 13 residues. Only the CDR3 part of the read is kept: 39 bases, read in frame from the first base. Library preparation employed the immunoSEQ multiplex PCR assay. A mixture of 60 forward primers for TCR Vbeta segments and 13 reverse primers for TCR Jbeta segments was used in the multiplex PCR. The CDR3 region of rearranged TCR beta genes was amplified from genomic DNA with a multiplex PCR assay. The Illumina HiSeq System was used to sequence the amplified TCR beta libraries as 87-base-pair reads. In the original analysis: In a later analysis, 70 million to 95 million unique TCR beta chains were counted across the 650 to 700 repertoires, and around 10 million of these chains were shared by at least two donors. To remove PCR and sequencing errors, raw reads were error-corrected and collapsed into unique sequences using a nearest-neighbor algorithm that merged closely related sequences. V, D and J gene segments were assigned by aligning CDR3 sequences to IMGT reference sequences. For a sequence to be retained, a match of at least six nucleotides was required to both a V gene segment and a J gene segment. Rearrangements were called productive when the CDR3 lacked stop codons and stayed in frame with V and J; all others were non-productive. CDR3 was defined by IMGT convention, running from the second conserved V-encoded cysteine to the conserved J-encoded phenylalanine. Sequences without an unambiguous match to a single V gene segment were excluded from the earlier analysis of approximately 600 of the donors. An earlier analysis of a few hundred of the donors classified V segments as functional when productive rearrangements were above 56.7% and as segregating when the standard deviation between donors was above 5%. A statistical classification framework was built to diagnose cytomegalovirus status from the catalog of TCR beta chain sequences. In a later analysis, TCR nucleotide sequences were compared against IMGT/GENE-DB human TR gene sequences so that V and J genes could be assigned. Using the TCRdist pipeline, a later analysis assigned CDR3 sequences along with most-parsimonious VDJ recombination scenarios. In a later analysis, each TCR beta chain was defined by its CDR3 amino acid sequence together with its V-gene family, and reads lacking a unique V-gene family were excluded. To address suspected cross-contamination and a sequencing artifact, a later analysis removed roughly 580 highly shared, low-generation-probability nucleotide sequences. For each public chain, a later analysis derived a clonal expansion index from normalized ranks of inferred template counts within each repertoire. In a later analysis, generation probabilities were computed with a VDJ recombination model fitted to out-of-frame rearrangements, and the resulting probabilities were checked against IGoR. In a later analysis, TCR-TCR, TCR-HLA and TCR-CMV co-occurrence was scored with hypergeometric tests, and a repertoire-size bias correction was applied to TCR pairs. In a later analysis, false discovery rates were estimated by permuting HLA or CMV assignments 20 times. In a later analysis, co-occurring TCRs were grouped using DBSCAN, with TCRdist sequence similarity added in when clustering inside HLA-allele-positive subsets. For co-occurrence clustering, repertoires with fewer than 30,000 or more than 120,000 public chains were excluded, along with five repertoires with anomalous nucleotide sharing. As stored in TCRdb, this immuneACCESS dataset retains in-frame rearrangements with V and J assigned. A fraction of the clones does not appear; measured against another copy, unresolved V genes explain less than half of the discrepancy, and the remainder lacks a known reason. The V and J calls and clone size come from that table; D and trimming were worked out from the DNA. Counted in this sample were approximately 120,000 clones; around 80% of them appeared once. The top ten hold roughly 10% of the sample.

The cohort was made up of under 800 healthy bone marrow donors. At the time of sampling, all cohort members were nominally healthy, though unrecorded immune exposures were likely present. The donor tested CMV seropositive, placing the donor among the roughly 300 seropositive members of the cohort. A peripheral blood sample was collected from each donor, and TCR beta sequencing was performed on peripheral blood mononuclear cells. Genomic DNA extraction from the blood cell samples was performed with the Qiagen DNeasy Blood Extraction Kit. Here is what the overall study found, with its caveats: Because the 87-base-pair reads could not distinguish some IMGT-functional V segments, including TRBV6-2 and TRBV6-3, those segments were excluded. It was suggested by the authors that the approach could potentially be generalized to other disease states and immunological phenotypes. A further reported finding was that TCR beta sequences accurately predicted the HLA-A and HLA-B alleles for most subjects in the first cohort. Because HLA typing was missing for some donors at each locus, association tests included only the typed subset. A later analysis associated 15,000 to 20,000 TCR beta sequences with specific HLA alleles at a false discovery rate of 0.05. Several of the top co-occurrence clusters appeared to be linked to parvovirus B19, influenza, CMV and Epstein-Barr virus, according to a later analysis. Compared with the roughly 720-donor mean, donors in an Asian-associated ancestry cluster had fewer N-insertions in productive TCRs, according to a later genetic analysis. Across donors, most TCR sequences were observed very rarely, whereas some public TCRs were present in many individuals. The presence/absence analyses assumed that sequencing depth was roughly uniform across donors, and that assumption may not be true. The study listed over 150 TCR beta chains as associated with cytomegalovirus. Cytomegalovirus status was reported to be diagnosed by the classifier with high specificity and sensitivity in both the original and validation cohorts. Broadly in line with IMGT annotations, most TCR beta V segments showed up in productive rearrangements about 87% or about 30% of the time in an earlier analysis of approximately 640 of the donors. In a later analysis, the rate of TCR association differed among HLA loci, with DRB1 alleles having the most associated TCRs and HLA-C alleles having the fewest. In a later analysis, HLA-associated TCR beta chains were found to be more clonally expanded and to have lower generation probabilities than equally common non-associated chains. A few of the identified cytomegalovirus-associated TCR beta chains were confirmed in vitro to be specific for cytomegalovirus antigens. Strong co-occurrence of HLA alleles, especially DR and DQ, made assigning TCR associations to individual alleles difficult. The sequencing pipeline was judged likely to have produced a cluster of highly shared sequence variants as a technical artifact. The only immune exposure information available for the cohort was CMV serostatus. In this cohort, only TCR beta chains were sequenced, and detectable features were limited by the absence of alpha or paired-chain data. Because counts were too low, 15 to 20 rarely observed V segments, including chromosome 9 orphons, were excluded from the earlier analysis of several hundred of the donors. Correlated functional status among segregating V segments might be attributable to linkage disequilibrium, but an unknown experimental factor could not be ruled out. According to a later analysis, most CMV-associated TCR beta chains appeared to be HLA-restricted, and the HLA associations seemed to be driven largely by CMV exposure. In a later genetic analysis, a missense DCLRE1C variant was associated with V-gene and J-gene trimming of TCR beta chains, and the association was replicated in an independent cohort.

Sequencing was performed on PBMCs. The TCR originated in a man aged 25-40 years in good health and CMV-seropositive. The chain uses TRBV6-6 and TRBJ2-1; the D segment could be TRBD1, given 6 matching bases. The CDR3: CASSYGDKREQFF. In nucleotide form, the sequence is TGTGCCAGCAGTTACGGGGACAAACGAGAGCAGTTCTTC.